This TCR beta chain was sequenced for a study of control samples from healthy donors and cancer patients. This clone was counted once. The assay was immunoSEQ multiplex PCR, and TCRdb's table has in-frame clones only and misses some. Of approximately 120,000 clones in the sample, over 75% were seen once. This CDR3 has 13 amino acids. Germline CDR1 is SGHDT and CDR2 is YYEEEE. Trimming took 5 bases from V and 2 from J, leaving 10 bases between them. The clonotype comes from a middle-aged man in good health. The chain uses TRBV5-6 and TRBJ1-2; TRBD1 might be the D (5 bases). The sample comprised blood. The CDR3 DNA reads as TGTGCCAGCAGTATGGGACGGAACTATGGCTACACCTTC. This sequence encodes CASSMGRNYGYTF.